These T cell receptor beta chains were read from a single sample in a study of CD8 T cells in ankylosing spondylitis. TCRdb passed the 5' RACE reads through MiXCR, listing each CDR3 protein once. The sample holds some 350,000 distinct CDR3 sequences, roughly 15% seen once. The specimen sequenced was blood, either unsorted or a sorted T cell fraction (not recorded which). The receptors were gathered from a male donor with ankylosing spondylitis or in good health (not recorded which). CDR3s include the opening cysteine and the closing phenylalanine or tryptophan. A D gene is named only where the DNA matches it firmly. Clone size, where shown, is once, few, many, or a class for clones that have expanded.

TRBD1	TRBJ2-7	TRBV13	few	CASSSWTGRNEQYF	TGTGCCAGCAGCTCGTGGACAGGGAGGAACGAGCAGTACTTC
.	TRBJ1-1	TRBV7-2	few	CASSRRGLAFF	TGTGCCAGCAGCCGACGCGGGTTAGCTTTCTTT
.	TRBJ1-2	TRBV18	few	CASSPQSLVTFFYGYTF	TGTGCCAGCTCACCCCAGAGTCTTGTTACCTTCTTCTATGGCTACACCTTC
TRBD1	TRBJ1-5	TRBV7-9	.	CASSRQGDSNQPQHF	TGTGCCAGCAGCCGACAGGGGGATAGCAATCAGCCCCAGCATTTT
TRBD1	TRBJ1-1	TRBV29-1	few	CSVRTGMDTEAFF	TGCAGCGTCCGGACAGGAATGGACACTGAAGCTTTCTTT
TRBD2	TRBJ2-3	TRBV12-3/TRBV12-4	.	CASSLGGRAGDTQYF	TGTGCCAGCAGTTTAGGCGGGAGGGCCGGAGATACGCAGTATTTT
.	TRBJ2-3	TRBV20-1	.	CSARDRRRGGTDTQYF	TGCAGTGCTAGAGATCGGCGGAGGGGGGGAACAGATACGCAGTATTTT
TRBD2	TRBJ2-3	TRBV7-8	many	CASSLEAGSGGTDTQYF	TGTGCCAGCAGCTTAGAAGCTGGAAGCGGGGGCACAGATACGCAGTATTTT
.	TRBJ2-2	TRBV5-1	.	CASSLKGVTGELIF	TGCGCCAGCAGCTTAAAGGGAGTTACCGGGGAGCTGATTTTT
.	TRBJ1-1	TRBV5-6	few	CASSQGPGATEAFF	TGTGCCAGCAGCCAGGGACCGGGGGCCACTGAAGCTTTCTTT
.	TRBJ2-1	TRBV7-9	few	CASSPRESYNEQFF	TGTGCCAGCAGCCCCCGGGAGTCCTACAATGAGCAGTTCTTC
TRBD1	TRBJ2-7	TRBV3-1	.	CASSQDLTGGTRSYEQYF	TGTGCCAGCAGCCAAGATCTTACAGGGGGAACCCGCTCCTACGAGCAGTACTTC
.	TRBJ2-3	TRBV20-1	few	CSALDSSTDTQYF	TGCAGTGCTTTAGACAGTAGCACAGATACGCAGTATTTT
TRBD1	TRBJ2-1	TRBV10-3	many	CAITPDRVGNEQFF	TGTGCCATCACCCCGGACAGGGTCGGCAATGAGCAGTTCTTC
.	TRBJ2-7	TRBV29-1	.	CSVNRGGGYEQYF	TGCAGCGTTAATCGTGGAGGGGGCTACGAGCAGTACTTC
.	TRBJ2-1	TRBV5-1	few	CASSVDMGPYNEQFF	TGCGCCAGCAGCGTAGACATGGGGCCCTACAATGAGCAGTTCTTC
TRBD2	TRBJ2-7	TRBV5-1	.	CASSLVGGRDEQYF	TGCGCCAGCAGCTTGGTGGGGGGGAGGGACGAGCAGTACTTC
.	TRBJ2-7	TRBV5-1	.	CATRSSLQTYEQYF	TGCGCCACCCGCTCGTCCCTGCAGACCTACGAGCAGTACTTC
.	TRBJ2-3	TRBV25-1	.	CASSDWGGTSTDTQYF	TGTGCCAGCAGTGACTGGGGTGGAACTAGCACAGATACGCAGTATTTT
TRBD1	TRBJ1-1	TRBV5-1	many	CASSIRDRYTEAFF	TGCGCCAGCAGCATCCGGGACAGATACACTGAAGCTTTCTTT
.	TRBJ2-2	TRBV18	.	CASSPQLGVNTGELFF	TGTGCCAGCTCACCGCAGCTAGGGGTGAACACCGGGGAGCTGTTTTTT
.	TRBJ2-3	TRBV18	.	CASSRGQTYTDTQYF	TGTGCCAGCTCACGAGGACAGACATACACAGATACGCAGTATTTT
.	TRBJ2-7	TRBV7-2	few	CASSLASGPLEQYF	TGTGCCAGCAGCTTAGCGTCCGGCCCACTAGAGCAGTACTTC
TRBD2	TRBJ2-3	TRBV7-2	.	CASSRGLAGTQYF	TGTGCCAGCAGCCGAGGACTAGCGGGTACGCAGTATTTT
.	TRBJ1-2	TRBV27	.	CASGKRQALVGYTF	TGTGCCAGCGGAAAGCGTCAGGCCCTTGTGGGCTACACCTTC
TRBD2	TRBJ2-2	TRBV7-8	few	CASRLTSGRVAGELFF	TGTGCCAGCAGGTTAACTAGCGGGAGAGTCGCCGGGGAGCTGTTTTTT
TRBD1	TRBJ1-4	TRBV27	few	CASSTNRGVDEKLFF	TGTGCCAGCAGTACCAACAGGGGGGTAGACGAAAAACTGTTTTTT
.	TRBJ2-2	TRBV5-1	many	CASSWSSPGTGELFF	TGCGCCAGCAGCTGGTCCAGTCCGGGCACCGGGGAGCTGTTTTTT
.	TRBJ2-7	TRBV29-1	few	CSVDPGGGDEQYF	TGCAGCGTTGACCCAGGGGGAGGCGACGAGCAGTACTTC
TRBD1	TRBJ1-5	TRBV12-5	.	CASGLDRGQGRQPQHF	TGTGCTAGTGGTTTGGACAGGGGGCAAGGCCGGCAGCCCCAGCATTTT
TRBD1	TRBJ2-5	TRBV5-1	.	CASSLTGGRGETQYF	TGCGCCAGCAGCCTGACAGGGGGTAGAGGGGAGACCCAGTACTTC
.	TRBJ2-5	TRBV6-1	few	CASSSRAQQETQYF	TGTGCCAGCAGCTCCCGCGCGCAGCAGGAGACCCAGTACTTC
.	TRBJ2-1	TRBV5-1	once	CASGGGGMMTEQFF	TGCGCCAGCGGTGGGGGGGGCATGATGACCGAGCAGTTCTTC
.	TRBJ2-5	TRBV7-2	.	CASSRWEQETQYF	TGTGCCAGCAGCCGGTGGGAACAAGAGACCCAGTACTTC
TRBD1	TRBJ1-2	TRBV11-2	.	CASSADRGQGYGYTF	TGTGCCAGCAGCGCCGACAGGGGGCAGGGCTATGGCTACACCTTC
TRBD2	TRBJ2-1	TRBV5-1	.	CASSPTTLAGEQFF	TGCGCCAGCAGCCCCACGACTTTAGCGGGAGAGCAGTTCTTC
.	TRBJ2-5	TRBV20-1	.	CSAIRGFQETQYF	TGCAGTGCCATCCGGGGGTTCCAAGAGACCCAGTACTTC
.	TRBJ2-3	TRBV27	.	CASSWGRTDTQYF	TGTGCCAGCAGTTGGGGACGCACAGATACGCAGTATTTT
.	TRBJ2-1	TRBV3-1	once	CASGSGGYSYNEQFF	TGTGCCAGCGGGAGTGGGGGCTACTCCTACAATGAGCAGTTCTTC
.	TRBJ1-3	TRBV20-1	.	CSVPQGIAGNTIYF	TGCAGTGTACCCCAGGGGATAGCTGGAAACACCATATATTTT
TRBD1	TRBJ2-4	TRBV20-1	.	CSAETGGRRNIQYF	TGCAGTGCGGAGACAGGGGGCCGGAGAAACATTCAGTACTTC
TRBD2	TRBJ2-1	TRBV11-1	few	CASRKGLAGEDSYNEQFF	TGTGCCAGCAGGAAGGGACTAGCGGGAGAGGACTCCTACAATGAGCAGTTCTTC
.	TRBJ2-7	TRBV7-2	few	CASSWEGAYEQYF	TGTGCCAGCAGCTGGGAGGGGGCCTACGAGCAGTATTTC
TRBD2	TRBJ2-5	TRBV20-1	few	CSASKGLAGRRETQYF	TGCAGTGCTAGCAAGGGACTAGCGGGGAGAAGAGAGACCCAGTACTTC
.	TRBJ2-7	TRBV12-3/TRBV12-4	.	CASRTGESSYEQYF	TGTGCCAGCAGGACGGGGGAATCCTCCTACGAGCAGTACTTC
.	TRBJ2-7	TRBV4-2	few	CASSQDSQGHRSYEQYF	TGTGCCAGCAGCCAAGATTCCCAGGGACACCGCTCCTACGAGCAGTACTTC
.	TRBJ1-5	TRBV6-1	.	CASSEGATAWGNQPQHF	TGTGCCAGCAGTGAAGGGGCTACGGCCTGGGGCAATCAGCCCCAGCATTTT
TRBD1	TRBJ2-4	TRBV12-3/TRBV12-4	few	CASLLGGDRGLAKNIQYF	TGTGCCAGCCTCCTGGGGGGGGACAGGGGTCTAGCCAAAAACATTCAGTACTTC
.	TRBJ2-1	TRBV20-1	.	CSAPAVGASYNEQFF	TGCAGTGCCCCCGCGGTGGGGGCCTCCTACAATGAGCAGTTCTTC
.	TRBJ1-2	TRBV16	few	CASSDPAGSNYGYTF	TGTGCCAGCTCCGATCCGGCAGGAAGTAACTATGGCTACACCTTC
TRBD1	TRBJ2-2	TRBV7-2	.	CASSLAATGGVKGTGELFF	TGTGCCAGCAGCTTAGCCGCCACAGGGGGCGTTAAAGGGACCGGGGAGCTGTTTTTT
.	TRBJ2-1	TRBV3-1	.	CASSGGHQFF	TGTGCCAGCAGCGGGGGACATCAGTTCTTC
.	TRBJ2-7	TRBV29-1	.	CSVEKGYEQYF	TGCAGCGTTGAAAAGGGGTACGAGCAGTACTTC
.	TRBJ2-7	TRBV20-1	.	CSARDRVGGEQYF	TGCAGTGCTAGAGATAGGGTGGGTGGCGAGCAGTACTTC